This TCR beta chain stems from a study of graft-versus-host responses after intestinal transplantation. Study overall: All recipients got anti-thymocyte globulin induction, then tacrolimus and steroids for approximately 3 years.

Deletions cut 0 bases from V and 4 bases from J, with 18 bases between. The germline CDR1 and CDR2 sequences are LGHNA and YSLEER. The CDR3 has 17 residues. Study-wide results and limits: Researchers found peak circulating GvH clone levels linked to early post-transplant HvG declines. In recipient marrow, GvH clones were found, and some appeared first in ileum or blood.

From the graft tissue, intraepithelial and lamina propria lymphocytes were released through processing. This clone is a singleton in its sample. Its specificity is unknown. Assay: immunoSEQ multiplex PCR; the TCRdb copy retains only in-frame clones and omits some. The sample holds more than 13,000 clones, about two thirds seen once. The sample consisted of ileum tissue, taken just under 700 days after intestinal transplantation. V usage is TRBV4-3 and J usage is TRBJ1-2; TRBD1 might be the D (5 bases). This clonotype originated in a human patient who received an intestinal transplant, so some T cells may come from the graft donor. CDR3 residues: CASSQDRSGRVGYGYTF. CDR3 in DNA: TGCGCCAGCAGCCAAGATAGATCGGGCAGGGTTGGCTATGGCTACACCTTC.